This T cell receptor beta chain was observed in a study of blood T cell repertoires in COVID-19 (dated by TCRdb to 2020 to 2022). At the level of the whole study: Samples covering the acute and convalescent phases of COVID-19 were provided by collaborators in the United States, Italy and Spain. Subjects who had been exposed to COVID-19, were actively infected with it, or had recovered from it provided the deeply sampled blood TCRbeta repertoires that made up the dataset. The material from the prospective study consisted of cDNA or gDNA derived from T cells, B-cell-depleted T cells, or PBMCs. A freely available public database, intended as a resource for researchers studying the immune response to SARS-CoV-2, is where the repertoires were released. The sample metadata nearly always contained a de-identified subject ID, COVID-19 status, age in years and sex. Samples were obtained from the ongoing ImmuneRACE study (first 160 participants) and from roughly 1,300 subjects provided by 6 global collaborators. Where HLA class I and class II types were available, the types were taken from metadata supplied by the sample provider, not from assay-based typing. Study-level results and caveats: How much clinical and demographic metadata was included differed by source and by participant, and the metadata was provided uncurated.

The immunoSEQ Assay, a bias-controlled multiplex PCR, was used to amplify TCRbeta CDR3 regions from genomic DNA. The paper's data handling went like this. The number of nucleated cells in each sample was estimated by amplification of reference gene primers within the assay. To quantify the absolute abundance of each unique TCRbeta CDR3 rearrangement, sequence reads were collapsed and filtered. For each sample, productive Simpson clonality was calculated as the square root of Simpson's diversity index across productive rearrangements. As stored in TCRdb, this immuneACCESS dataset retains in-frame rearrangements with V and J assigned. A fraction of the clones does not appear; measured against another copy, unresolved V genes explain less than half of the discrepancy, and the remainder lacks a known reason. V, J and clone size derive from that table, while D and trimming were established from the DNA sequence. This sample holds nearly 55,000 clones; about 86% were observed only once. 12% of the sample is in the top ten clones.

A word on this clone: There is no known antigen for this receptor. It has no much larger one-base neighbor in the sample; base qualities were not kept.

Whole blood was collected in K2EDTA tubes by collaborating institutions according to the institutions' own protocols. For TCRbeta analysis, collaborators shipped samples as frozen whole blood, isolated PBMCs, or DNA extracted from either of those sample types. From V the trimming removes 1 base and from J it removes 3 bases, while the gene matches leave 16 bases of the junction unaccounted for. Sequences SGHNT (CDR1) and YENEEA (CDR2) are obtained from the germline V gene. Its CDR3 holds 19 amino acids, cysteine through phenylalanine. Kept here is only the CDR3 DNA, which spans 57 bases and is read in frame from base 1.

Sequenced sample: peripheral blood. This receptor chain uses TRBV11-3 and TRBJ2-3, and TRBD2 aligns with 7 junction nucleotides. This TCR was sampled from a man in his 70s with active COVID-19. The CDR3 amino acid sequence is: CASSLGLGLRSGATDTQYF. In nucleotides, the sequence is TGTGCCAGCAGCTTAGGTCTCGGTTTGCGCAGCGGGGCAACAGATACGCAGTATTTT.